This T cell receptor (beta chain) stems from a study of long-term antiretroviral therapy in people with HIV. The immunoSEQ assay was v3.0, run at survey level. The method was immunoSEQ multiplex PCR; TCRdb's version includes in-frame clones alone and lacks a portion of them. The sample consists of about 32,000 clones, roughly 98% of them appearing once. On this clone itself: What it binds is not known.

Study-level findings and limits: HIV repertoire CDR3 lengths ranged less widely than those of controls.

The CDR3 is 15 residues long. V was trimmed by 3 bases and J by 7 bases, leaving 16 bases between them. The germline V gene has CDR1 KGHSH and CDR2 LQKENI. This sequence joins TRBV18 and TRBJ2-1; D not certain. Sequencing was performed on unsorted PBMCs, taken 7.6 years after starting antiretroviral therapy. This receptor was identified in a man younger than 40 with HIV. Here the CDR3 DNA reads TGTGCCAGCTCACCTACCTACGGTTGGGGTAATGAGCAGTTCTTC. Translated, it gives CASSPTYGWGNEQFF.